Below are 13 T cell receptor beta chains sequenced from a single sample in a study of blood T cell repertoires in COVID-19. The assay was immunoSEQ multiplex PCR, and TCRdb's table has in-frame clones only and misses some. The data contain tens of thousands of clones, roughly 80% of them singletons. The sample taken for sequencing was peripheral blood. The receptors were sampled from a man aged 50 to 60 with active COVID-19.

The chain uses TRBV30 and TRBJ2-5; D gene ambiguous. Trimming cost V 1 base and J 4 bases, with 10 bases left between them. Germline V CDR1 and CDR2: GTSNPN, SVGIG (reference sequence). The CDR3 runs 13 residues. DNA of the CDR3: TGTGCCTGGAGTGGCGGCATCCGAGAGACCCAGTACTTC. Translation: CAWSGGIRETQYF.

The V and J genes are TRBV19 and TRBJ2-5; TRBD1 matches 8 bases. There are 16 residues in the CDR3. Unmatched junction bases numbered 11, after V lost 3 bases and J lost 5 bases. Per germline, CDR1 LNHDA and CDR2 SQIVND (reference sequence). This CDR3 is CASSIKRQGAGETQYF. For the CDR3, the DNA is TGTGCCAGTAGTATTAAGAGGCAGGGGGCGGGTGAGACCCAGTACTTC.

The J gene is TRBJ2-1, the V gene TRBV5-8, with TRBD1 matching 9 bases. The trim removed 7 bases at V and 4 bases at J, leaving 18 bases unmatched. Per the germline V gene, CDR1 is SGHTS and CDR2 is YDEGEE. CDR3 length: 18 residues. The CDR3 DNA follows: TGTGCCAGCCCAGACCAGTGGACAGGGGTGAATCGATACAATGAGCAGTTCTTC. Translating it yields CASPDQWTGVNRYNEQFF.

The V gene is TRBV7-6, the J gene TRBJ2-7, with 7 positions matching TRBD2. The trim removed 4 bases at V and 6 bases at J, leaving 12 bases unmatched. The germline V gene has CDR1 SGHVS and CDR2 FNYEAQ. The CDR3 contains 15 residues. CDR3 sequence: CASSSGWGGRGEQYF. CDR3 in DNA: TGTGCCAGCAGCTCCGGTTGGGGGGGACGGGGCGAGCAGTACTTC.

This clone showed up just a few times. The chain uses TRBV7-2 and TRBJ2-1; 7 bases agree with TRBD2. Germline loops: CDR1 SGHTA, CDR2 FQGNSA. The CDR3 totals 16 residues. The J segment lost 0 bases and the V segment lost 2 bases, leaving 4 bases of the junction unmatched. CDR3 loop: CASSLSSGASYNEQFF. CDR3 coding DNA: TGTGCCAGCAGCTTATCCAGCGGGGCCTCCTACAATGAGCAGTTCTTC.

This rearrangement joins TRBV18 to TRBJ2-7; D unclear. This CDR3 spans 12 amino acids. Trimming removed 6 bases from V and 2 bases from J, with 8 bases in between. The germline V gene encodes CDR1 KGHSH and CDR2 LQKENI. Here the CDR3 reads CASSPSAYEQYF. The CDR3 region has the DNA TGTGCCAGCTCGCCTTCAGCCTACGAGCAGTACTTC.

This rearrangement joins TRBV5-1 to TRBJ2-2, with 9 bases fitting TRBD2. With V trimmed by 4 bases and J by 6 bases, 10 bases remained unmatched. The CDR3 covers 16 residues. CDR1 SGHRS and CDR2 YFSETQ come from the germline V gene. The CDR3 coding sequence is TGCGCCAGCAGCGTGACTAGCGGAGGAGTGTCCGGGGAGCTGTTTTTT. Amino acids: CASSVTSGGVSGELFF.

This chain joins TRBV7-9 and TRBJ2-1; D is possibly TRBD1 (6 bases). The germline V and J ends were trimmed by 5 bases and 10 bases, with 12 bases remaining between them. The length of the CDR3 is 12 residues. Germline CDR1 SEHNR, CDR2 FQNEAQ (reference sequence). CDR3 residues: CASSRRQEEQFF. In DNA form, the CDR3 reads TGTGCCAGCAGCAGGCGACAGGAAGAGCAGTTCTTC.

The DNA of the CDR3 is TGTGCCAGCAGTTACGTCAGGGGCCGTGGTCTCAATCAGCCCCAGCATTTT. This encodes CASSYVRGRGLNQPQHF. V gene TRBV6-2 or TRBV6-3 combines with J gene TRBJ1-5, with a weak D call TRBD1 (6 bases). CDR1 and CDR2 from the germline V gene are MNHEY and SVGEGT. This CDR3 is built from 17 residues. With 2 bases removed from V and 3 bases from J, the gap between germline ends came to 17 bases.

In this sample, this clone turned up once. The chain uses TRBV6-2 or TRBV6-3 and TRBJ1-2, with D tentatively TRBD1 (6 bases). The CDR3 has 12 residues. The V gene's germline CDR1 is MNHEY and CDR2 SVGEGT. The ends were cut back, 0 bases at V and 8 bases at J, with 7 bases in the middle. CDR3: CASSYSGGGYTF. For the CDR3, the DNA is TGTGCCAGCAGTTACTCAGGGGGAGGCTACACCTTC.

The chain has TRBV5-4 and TRBJ2-7, with D possibly being TRBD1 (6 bases). Germline V lookup: CDR1 SGHNT, CDR2 YYREEE (reference sequence). CDR3 size: 15 residues. V lost 2 bases, J lost 0 bases, and 12 bases lay in between. DNA of the CDR3: TGTGCCAGCAGCTTAGGCCCGGACAGCTCCTACGAGCAGTACTTC. This codes for CASSLGPDSSYEQYF.

This chain uses TRBV28 with TRBJ2-3; 8 bases align to TRBD1. Germline CDR1 MDHEN, CDR2 SYDVKM. The CDR3 has 16 residues. With V trimmed by 3 bases and J by 1 base, 6 bases remained unmatched. CDR3 DNA sequence: TGTGCCAGCAGTTTGCCCGGACAGGGACGCACAGATACGCAGTATTTT. This gives the protein CASSLPGQGRTDTQYF.

The DNA for the CDR3 is TGTGCCAGCAGGGGACAGGACTCCAATGAGCAGTTCTTC. Translated: CASRGQDSNEQFF. The chain has TRBV28 and TRBJ2-1; TRBD1 aligns across 8 bases. This CDR3 is built from 13 residues. Trimming removed 6 bases from V and 6 bases from J; junction bases left unmatched: 4. Looked up from germline, CDR1 is MDHEN and CDR2 is SYDVKM.